The TCR beta chain under discussion was sequenced for a study of T cells after yellow fever vaccination. Study-wide points: Booster samples showed a return of most primary-vaccination clones (roughly 96% CD4, around 88% CD8). Overall, a small share of clonotypes was seen in both CD4 and CD8 compartments.

This clonotype came up a few times. Its specificity is unknown. As TCR cDNA was made by 5'RACE template switching, a universal primer site and UMIs were added. MiXCR, run by TCRdb on the 5' RACE reads, gives a single entry per CDR3 protein. The data contain roughly 120,000 distinct CDR3 sequences, roughly 6.7% of them singletons. The specimen was CD4+ T cells sorted from PBMCs, collected 10 days after the first yellow fever vaccination. This sequence was found in a young man who received the YFV17D yellow fever vaccine.

CDR3 amino acids: CASSQDTSGGTGTYEQYF. CDR3 nucleotide sequence: TGTGCCAGCAGCCAAGATACTAGCGGGGGGACGGGTACTTACGAGCAGTACTTC. V usage is TRBV4-2 and J usage is TRBJ2-7, with TRBD2 matching over 12 bases. Germline CDR1 is LGHNA and CDR2 is YNFKEQ. The CDR3 totals 18 residues. V lost 0 bases to trimming and J lost 4 bases; unmatched junction nucleotides: 10.